This T cell receptor (beta chain) is from a study of T cells after yellow fever vaccination. Overall study context: The authors prepared low-cell-number fractions using SMART-Seq v4 Ultra Low Input.

The CDR3 loop spans 15 amino acids. V was pared by 5 bases and J by 5 bases, with 6 bases of the junction left unmatched. Germline lookup yields CDR1 SGHTA and CDR2 FQGNSA. TCRdb re-called the 5' RACE reads through MiXCR, storing one row per CDR3 protein. Here the sample spans some 300,000 distinct CDR3 sequences, roughly 3.5% being singletons. V and J are TRBV7-2 and TRBJ1-5; 10 bases match TRBD1. This sequence originates from a man aged 18 to 30 who received the YFV17D yellow fever vaccine. Source: PBMCs, taken on the day of the yellow fever booster vaccination. The CDR3 DNA reads as TGTGCCAGCAGCGTAGGACAGGGGGGATATCAGCCCCAGCATTTT. It specifies CASSVGQGGYQPQHF.